This T cell receptor (beta chain) was sequenced for a study of spatial heterogeneity in lung cancer. Study as a whole: There were consistently more beta-chain sequences detected than alpha-chain sequences.

This clonotype came up many times. The antigen is unknown. Indicated time point: sample taken at primary tumor resection. Unsorted samples of tumor, nontumor lung or frozen PBMC had their whole RNA sequenced. Untreated early-stage non-small cell lung cancer patients, some 70 in total, were the donors. Each CDR3 protein gets one entry after TCRdb re-called the 5' RACE reads with MiXCR. The sample lists about 17,000 distinct CDR3 sequences; about a fifth were seen once. Study-level findings and limits: Blood showed ubiquitous tumor TCRs more often at resection than at routine follow-up.

V lost 4 bases to trimming and J lost 2 bases; unmatched junction nucleotides: 13. This CDR3 is built from 18 residues. CDR1 and CDR2 (germline): SGHTA, FQGNSA. The clonotype comes from a female donor with early-stage non-small cell lung cancer. This chain joins TRBV7-2 and TRBJ1-3, with TRBD1 matching 8 bases. This sample comprised PBMCs, obtained at surgery. This CDR3 reads CASSSWTGWGQTGNTIYF. DNA of the CDR3: TGTGCCAGCAGCTCCTGGACAGGGTGGGGACAAACTGGAAACACCATATATTTT.